The clone carrying this TCR beta chain occurred many times. The sample comes from a study of blood T cells in healthy people across ages. Together with a sample-barcoded 5' primer, a J-beta primer mix was included in a second PCR lasting about 6 to 11 cycles. MiXCR was run by TCRdb on the 5' RACE reads, yielding one entry per CDR3 protein. Found here are some 1.8 million distinct CDR3 sequences, 35% to 50% of them singletons; the top ten hold roughly 24%. Total RNA, at least 6 micrograms per sample, was extracted from PBMCs. The CDR3 totals 15 residues. V lost 6 bases and J 4 bases, leaving 13 bases between the germline ends. Germline V gives CDR1 SGHTA, CDR2 FQGNSA.

The rearrangement joins TRBV7-2 to TRBJ1-6; tentative D call: TRBD1 (6 bases). The sequence derives from a human donor in good health. The sequenced sample was blood. The CDR3 sequence is CASRMTGHYNSPLHF. As DNA, the CDR3 is TGTGCCAGCAGGATGACGGGACATTATAATTCACCCCTCCACTTT.